A selection of T cell receptor beta chains follows, all from one sample in a study of blood T cell repertoires in COVID-19. The table came from immunoSEQ multiplex PCR; TCRdb's copy has only in-frame clones and leaves some out. This repertoire shows fewer than 500,000 clones, around 90% found once; its top ten account for 0.7%. The specimen was PBMCs or T cells enriched from blood (not recorded which). These receptors were obtained from a young woman who had recovered from COVID-19. The CDR3 runs from the conserved cysteine through the conserved F or W. The D gene is left open where the match is weak.

CDR3 | J | D | V
CASRYPGLRDTQYF | TRBJ2-3 | - | TRBV28
CASSLGAGIGSPLHF | TRBJ1-6 | - | TRBV5-1
CASSRTGSNEKLFF | TRBJ1-4 | TRBD1 | TRBV18
CASSHRDFQETQYF | TRBJ2-5 | - | TRBV6-4
CASSLGGGDPGKTQYF | TRBJ2-5 | - | TRBV5-6
CASTPLDTPYEQYF | TRBJ2-7 | - | TRBV9
CASSHPLETNEKLFF | TRBJ1-4 | - | TRBV4-1
CASSDRGGIAGELFF | TRBJ2-2 | - | TRBV10-1
CASSQLGGGSGNTIYF | TRBJ1-3 | - | TRBV4-2
CASSSDGVTEAFF | TRBJ1-1 | - | TRBV9
CASSQRVGSTNEKLFF | TRBJ1-4 | - | TRBV5-4
CASPRGEGIYEQYF | TRBJ2-7 | TRBD2 | TRBV18
CASSDRPTYEQYF | TRBJ2-7 | TRBD1 | TRBV18
CASGTLRADTQYF | TRBJ2-3 | - | TRBV2
CASSFTRSSYNSPLHF | TRBJ1-6 | - | TRBV5-8
CASFGLAGITQYF | TRBJ2-3 | - | TRBV21-1
CASSLPLAESSGEQYF | TRBJ2-7 | TRBD2 | TRBV5-1
CATSRERLPAGAHEQYF | TRBJ2-7 | - | TRBV15
CASSIPGYPQETQYF | TRBJ2-5 | - | TRBV19
CSVEHQGVYNEQFF | TRBJ2-1 | TRBD1 | TRBV29-1
CASSTGRLTGPYNEQFF | TRBJ2-1 | - | TRBV5-1
CASSESQGVNQPQHF | TRBJ1-5 | TRBD1 | TRBV25-1
CASSRIAGGEDTQYF | TRBJ2-3 | TRBD2 | TRBV3-1/TRBV3-2
CASSLLPTDYGYTF | TRBJ1-2 | - | TRBV7-2
CASSGSSGGPPTDTQYF | TRBJ2-3 | TRBD2 | TRBV9
CASSVEARGYNSPLHF | TRBJ1-6 | - | TRBV9
CASSPGKVSTDTQYF | TRBJ2-3 | - | TRBV2